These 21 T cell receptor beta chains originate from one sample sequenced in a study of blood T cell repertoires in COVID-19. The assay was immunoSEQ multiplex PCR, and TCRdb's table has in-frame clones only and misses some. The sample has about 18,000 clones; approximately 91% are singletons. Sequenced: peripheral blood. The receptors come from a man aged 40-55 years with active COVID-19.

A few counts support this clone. The CDR3 DNA is TGTGCCAGCAGCGTAGATGAAGCGGGTGAGCAGTTCTTC. Its translation: CASSVDEAGEQFF. The chain uses TRBV9 and TRBJ2-1; TRBD2 is a possible D gene (6 bases). The CDR3 sequence is 13 residues long. Looked up from germline, CDR1 is SGDLS and CDR2 is YYNGEE. V was pared by 0 bases and J by 9 bases, with 10 bases between.

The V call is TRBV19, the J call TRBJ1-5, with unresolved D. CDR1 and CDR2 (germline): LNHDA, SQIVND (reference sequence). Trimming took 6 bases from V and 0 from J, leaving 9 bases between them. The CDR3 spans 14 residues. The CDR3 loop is CASSLQYSNQPQHF. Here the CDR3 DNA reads TGTGCCAGTAGCCTACAGTATAGCAATCAGCCCCAGCATTTT. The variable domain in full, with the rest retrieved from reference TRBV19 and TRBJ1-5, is DGGITQSPKYLFRKEGQNVTLSCEQNLNHDAMYWYRQDPGQGLRLIYYSQIVNDFQKGDIAEGYSVSREKKESFPLTVTSAQKNPTAFYLCASSLQYSNQPQHFGDGTRLSIL.

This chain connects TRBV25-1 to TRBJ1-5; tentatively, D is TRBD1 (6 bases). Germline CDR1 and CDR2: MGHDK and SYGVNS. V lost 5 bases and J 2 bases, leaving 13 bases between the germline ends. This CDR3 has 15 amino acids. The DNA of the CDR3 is TGTGCCAGCAGTCTAGGGGGTGGGGGCAATCAGCCCCAGCATTTT. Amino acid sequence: CASSLGGGGNQPQHF.

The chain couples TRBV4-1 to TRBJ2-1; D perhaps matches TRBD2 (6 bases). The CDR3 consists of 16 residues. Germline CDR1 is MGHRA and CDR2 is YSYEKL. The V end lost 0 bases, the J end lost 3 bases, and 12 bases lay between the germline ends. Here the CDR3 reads CASSQEGGLGYNEQFF. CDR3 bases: TGCGCCAGCAGCCAAGAAGGAGGGCTCGGCTACAATGAGCAGTTCTTC.

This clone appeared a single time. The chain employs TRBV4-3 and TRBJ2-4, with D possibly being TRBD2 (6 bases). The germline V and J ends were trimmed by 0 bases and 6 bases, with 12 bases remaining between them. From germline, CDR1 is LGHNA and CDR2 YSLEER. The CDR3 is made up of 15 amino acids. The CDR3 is CASSQEEGFGNIQYF. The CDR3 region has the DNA TGCGCCAGCAGCCAAGAGGAGGGGTTCGGAAACATTCAGTACTTC.

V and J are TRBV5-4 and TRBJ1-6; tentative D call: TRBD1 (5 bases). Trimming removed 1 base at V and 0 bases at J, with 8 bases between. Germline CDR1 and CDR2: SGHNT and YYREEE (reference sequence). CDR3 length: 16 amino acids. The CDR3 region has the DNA TGTGCCAGCAGCTTGCGGGGGAGCTCCTATAATTCACCCCTCCACTTT. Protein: CASSLRGSSYNSPLHF.

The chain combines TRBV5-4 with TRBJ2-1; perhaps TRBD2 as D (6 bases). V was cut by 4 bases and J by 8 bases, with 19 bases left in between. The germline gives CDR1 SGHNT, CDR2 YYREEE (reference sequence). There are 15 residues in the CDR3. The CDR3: CASSQTTTRRDEQFF. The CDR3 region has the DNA TGTGCCAGCAGCCAAACTACCACCAGGAGGGATGAGCAGTTCTTC.

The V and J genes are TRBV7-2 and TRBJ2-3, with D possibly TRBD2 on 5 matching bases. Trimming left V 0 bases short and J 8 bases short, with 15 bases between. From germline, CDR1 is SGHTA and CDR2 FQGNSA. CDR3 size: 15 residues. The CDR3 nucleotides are TGTGCCAGCAGCTTAGCCCTATTGGAGGATGGTACGCAGTATTTT. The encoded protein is CASSLALLEDGTQYF.

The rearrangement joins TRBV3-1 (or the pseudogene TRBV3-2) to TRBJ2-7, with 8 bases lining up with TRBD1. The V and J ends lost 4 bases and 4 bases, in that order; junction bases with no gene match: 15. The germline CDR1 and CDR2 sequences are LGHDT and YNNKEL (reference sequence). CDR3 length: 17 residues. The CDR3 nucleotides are TGTGCCAGCAGCCTCCGAATTCCGGGACAGGAAGTTTACGAGCAGTACTTC. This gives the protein CASSLRIPGQEVYEQYF.

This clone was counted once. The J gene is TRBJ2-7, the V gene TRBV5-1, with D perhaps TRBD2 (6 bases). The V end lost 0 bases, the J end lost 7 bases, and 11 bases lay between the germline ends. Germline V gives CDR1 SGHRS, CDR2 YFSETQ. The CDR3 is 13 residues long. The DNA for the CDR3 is TGCGCCAGCAGCTTGGGGACTGGAGGGGAGCAGTACTTC. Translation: CASSLGTGGEQYF.

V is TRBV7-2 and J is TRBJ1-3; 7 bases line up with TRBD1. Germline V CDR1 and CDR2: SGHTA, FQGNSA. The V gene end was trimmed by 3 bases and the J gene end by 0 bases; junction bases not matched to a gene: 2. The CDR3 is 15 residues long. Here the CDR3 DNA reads TGTGCCAGCAGCTTGGGACAGCTCTCTGGAAACACCATATATTTT. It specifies CASSLGQLSGNTIYF.

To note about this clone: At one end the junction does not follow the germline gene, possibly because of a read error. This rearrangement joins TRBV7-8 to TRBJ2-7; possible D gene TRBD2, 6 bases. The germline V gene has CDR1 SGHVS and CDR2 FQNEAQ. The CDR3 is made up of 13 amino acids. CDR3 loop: CASSFGAGYEQYF. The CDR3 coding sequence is TGTGCCAGCAGCTTTGGGGCGGGGTACGAACAGTACTTC. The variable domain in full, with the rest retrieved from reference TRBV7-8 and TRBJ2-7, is GAGVSQSPRYKVAKRGQDVALRCDPISGHVSLFWYQQALGQGPEFLTYFQNEAQLDKSGLPSDRFFAERPEGSVSTLKIQRTQQEDSAVYLCASSFGAGYEQYFGPGTRLTVT.

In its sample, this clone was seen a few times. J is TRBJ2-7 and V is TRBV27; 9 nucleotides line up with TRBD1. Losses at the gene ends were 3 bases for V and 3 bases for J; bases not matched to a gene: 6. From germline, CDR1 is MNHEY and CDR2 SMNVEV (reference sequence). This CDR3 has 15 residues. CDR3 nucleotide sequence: TGTGCCAGCAGTTTGGGGACAGGGCCCTTCTACGAGCAGTACTTC. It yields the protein CASSLGTGPFYEQYF.

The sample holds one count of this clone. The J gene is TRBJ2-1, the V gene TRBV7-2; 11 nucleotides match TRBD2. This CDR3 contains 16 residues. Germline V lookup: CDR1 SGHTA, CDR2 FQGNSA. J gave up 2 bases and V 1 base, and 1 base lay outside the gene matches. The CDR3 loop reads CASSLGGLAAYNEQFF. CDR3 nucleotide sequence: TGTGCCAGCAGCTTAGGGGGACTAGCGGCCTACAATGAGCAGTTCTTC.

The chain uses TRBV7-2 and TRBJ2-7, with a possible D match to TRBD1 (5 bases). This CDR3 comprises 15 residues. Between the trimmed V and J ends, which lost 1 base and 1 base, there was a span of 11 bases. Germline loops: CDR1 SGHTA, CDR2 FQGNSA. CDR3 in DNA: TGTGCCAGCAGCTTAGGTCAGGGATTTTCCTACGAGCAGTACTTC. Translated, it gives CASSLGQGFSYEQYF.

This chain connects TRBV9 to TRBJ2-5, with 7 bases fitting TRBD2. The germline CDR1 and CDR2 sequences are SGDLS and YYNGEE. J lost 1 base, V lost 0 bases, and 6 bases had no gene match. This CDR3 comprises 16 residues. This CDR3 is CASSVGLASGQETQYF. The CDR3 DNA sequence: TGTGCCAGCAGCGTAGGCCTCGCTAGCGGCCAAGAGACCCAGTACTTC.

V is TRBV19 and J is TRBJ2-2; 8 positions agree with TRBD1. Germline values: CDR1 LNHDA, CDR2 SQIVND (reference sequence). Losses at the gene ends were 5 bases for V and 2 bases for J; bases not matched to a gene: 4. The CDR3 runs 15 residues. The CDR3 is CASSHGQGNTGELFF. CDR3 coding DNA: TGTGCCAGTAGTCACGGACAGGGAAACACCGGGGAGCTGTTTTTT.

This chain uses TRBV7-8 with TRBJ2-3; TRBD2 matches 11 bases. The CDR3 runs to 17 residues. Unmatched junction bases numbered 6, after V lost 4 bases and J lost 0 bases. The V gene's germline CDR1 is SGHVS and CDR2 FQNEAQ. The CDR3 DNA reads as TGTGCCAGCAGCTCCTCGACTAGCGGGGTTAGCACAGATACGCAGTATTTT. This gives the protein CASSSSTSGVSTDTQYF.

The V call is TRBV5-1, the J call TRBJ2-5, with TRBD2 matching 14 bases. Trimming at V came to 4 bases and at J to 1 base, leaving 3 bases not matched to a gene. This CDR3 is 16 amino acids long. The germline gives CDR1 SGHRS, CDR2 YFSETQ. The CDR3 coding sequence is TGCGCCAGCAGCCCTGGGACTAGCGGGAGCCAAGAGACCCAGTACTTC. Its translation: CASSPGTSGSQETQYF.

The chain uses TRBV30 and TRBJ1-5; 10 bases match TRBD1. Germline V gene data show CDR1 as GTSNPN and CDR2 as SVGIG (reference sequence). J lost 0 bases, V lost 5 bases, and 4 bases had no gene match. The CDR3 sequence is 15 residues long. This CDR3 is CAWGTGASSNQPQHF. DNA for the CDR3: TGTGCCTGGGGGACAGGGGCGAGTAGCAATCAGCCCCAGCATTTT.

In DNA, the CDR3 is TGTGCCACCAGTGAGGGGAGCGGGTCCCCGGCCACCGGGGAGCTGTTTTTT. As protein: CATSEGSGSPATGELFF. J is TRBJ2-2 and V is TRBV24-1; perhaps TRBD2 as D (6 bases). The CDR3 consists of 17 residues. Deletions cut 4 bases from V and 4 bases from J, with 18 bases between. Germline values: CDR1 KGHDR, CDR2 SFDVKD.